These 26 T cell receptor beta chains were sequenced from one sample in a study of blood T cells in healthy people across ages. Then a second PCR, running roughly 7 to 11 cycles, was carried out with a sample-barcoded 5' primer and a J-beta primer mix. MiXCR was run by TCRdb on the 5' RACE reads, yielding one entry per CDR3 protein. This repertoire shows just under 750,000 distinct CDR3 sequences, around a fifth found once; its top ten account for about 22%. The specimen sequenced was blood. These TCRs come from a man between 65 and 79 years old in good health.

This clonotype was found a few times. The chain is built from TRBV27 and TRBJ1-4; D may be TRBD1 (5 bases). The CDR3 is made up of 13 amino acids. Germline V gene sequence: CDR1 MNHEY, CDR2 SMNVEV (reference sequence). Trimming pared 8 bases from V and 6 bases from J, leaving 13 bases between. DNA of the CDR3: TGTGCCAGCTCGGGACCGATCCATGAAAAACTGTTTTTT. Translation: CASSGPIHEKLFF.

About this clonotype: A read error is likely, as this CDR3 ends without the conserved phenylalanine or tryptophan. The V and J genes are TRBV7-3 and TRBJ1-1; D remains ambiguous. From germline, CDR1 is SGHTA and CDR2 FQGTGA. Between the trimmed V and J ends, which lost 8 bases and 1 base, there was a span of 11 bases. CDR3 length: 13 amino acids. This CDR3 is CASAAAGNTEAFL. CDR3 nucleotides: TGTGCCAGCGCCGCAGCAGGGAACACTGAAGCTTTCCTT.

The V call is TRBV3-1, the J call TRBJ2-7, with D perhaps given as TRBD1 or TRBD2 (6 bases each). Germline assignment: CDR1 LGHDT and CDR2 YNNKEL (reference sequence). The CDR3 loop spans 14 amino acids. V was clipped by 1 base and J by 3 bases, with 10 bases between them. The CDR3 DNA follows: TGTGCCAGCAGCCAAGGTGGGGGGCTCTACGAGCAGTACTTC. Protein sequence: CASSQGGGLYEQYF.

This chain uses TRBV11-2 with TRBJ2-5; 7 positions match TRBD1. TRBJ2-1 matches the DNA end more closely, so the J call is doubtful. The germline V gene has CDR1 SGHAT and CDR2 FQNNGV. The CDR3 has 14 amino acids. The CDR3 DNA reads TGTGCCAGCAGCTTTTTAGACAGGGTAAATGAGCAGTTCTTC. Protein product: CASSFLDRVNEQFF.

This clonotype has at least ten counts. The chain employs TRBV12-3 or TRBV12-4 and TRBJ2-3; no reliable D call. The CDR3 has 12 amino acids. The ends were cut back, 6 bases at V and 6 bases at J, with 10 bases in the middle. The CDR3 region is CASRSPWDTQYF. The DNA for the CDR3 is TGTGCCAGCAGATCTCCTTGGGATACGCAGTATTTT.

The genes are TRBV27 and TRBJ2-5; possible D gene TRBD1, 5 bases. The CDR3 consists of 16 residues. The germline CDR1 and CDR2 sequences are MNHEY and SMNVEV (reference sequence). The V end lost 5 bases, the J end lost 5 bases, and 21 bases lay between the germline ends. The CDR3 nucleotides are TGTGCCAGCAGTCCATATAGGGCCAGGGTGTGGGAGACCCAGTACTTC. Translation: CASSPYRARVWETQYF.

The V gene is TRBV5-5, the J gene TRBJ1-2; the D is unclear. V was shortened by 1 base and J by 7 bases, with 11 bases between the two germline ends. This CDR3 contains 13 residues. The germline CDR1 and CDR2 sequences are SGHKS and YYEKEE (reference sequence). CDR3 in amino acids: CASSLPAMGGYTF. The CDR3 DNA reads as TGTGCCAGCAGCTTGCCCGCAATGGGTGGCTACACCTTC.

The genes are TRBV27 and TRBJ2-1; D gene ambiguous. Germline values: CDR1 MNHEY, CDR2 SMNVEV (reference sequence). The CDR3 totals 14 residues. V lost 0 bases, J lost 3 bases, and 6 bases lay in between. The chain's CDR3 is CASSLSWDYNEQFF. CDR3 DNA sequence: TGTGCCAGCAGTTTATCTTGGGACTACAATGAGCAGTTCTTC.

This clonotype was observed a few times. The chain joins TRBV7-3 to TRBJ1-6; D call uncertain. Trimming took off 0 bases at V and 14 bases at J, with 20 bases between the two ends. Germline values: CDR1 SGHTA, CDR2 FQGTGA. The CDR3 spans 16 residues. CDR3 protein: CASSLTARQTNSALHF. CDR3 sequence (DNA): TGTGCCAGCAGCTTAACCGCACGGCAGACTAATTCGGCCCTCCACTTT.

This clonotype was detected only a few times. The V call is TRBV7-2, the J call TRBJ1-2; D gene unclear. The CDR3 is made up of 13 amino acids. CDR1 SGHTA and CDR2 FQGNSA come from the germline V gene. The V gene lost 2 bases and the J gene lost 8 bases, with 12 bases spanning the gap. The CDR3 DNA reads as TGTGCCAGCAGCTTAATGCAGTCGCTGGGCTACACCTTC. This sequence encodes CASSLMQSLGYTF.

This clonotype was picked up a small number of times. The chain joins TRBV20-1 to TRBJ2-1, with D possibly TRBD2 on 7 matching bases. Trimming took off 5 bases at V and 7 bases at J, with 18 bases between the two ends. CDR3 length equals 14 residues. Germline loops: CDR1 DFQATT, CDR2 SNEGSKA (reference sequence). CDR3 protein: CSAGRSGTRNEQFF. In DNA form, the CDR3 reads TGCAGTGCTGGAAGAAGCGGGACAAGGAATGAGCAGTTCTTC.

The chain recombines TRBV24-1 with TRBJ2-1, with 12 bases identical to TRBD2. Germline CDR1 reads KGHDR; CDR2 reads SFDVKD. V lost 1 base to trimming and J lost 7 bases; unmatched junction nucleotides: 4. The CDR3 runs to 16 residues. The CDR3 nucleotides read TGTGCCACCAGTGATTTAAGGACTAGCGGGAAGAATGAGCAGTTCTTC. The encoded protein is CATSDLRTSGKNEQFF.

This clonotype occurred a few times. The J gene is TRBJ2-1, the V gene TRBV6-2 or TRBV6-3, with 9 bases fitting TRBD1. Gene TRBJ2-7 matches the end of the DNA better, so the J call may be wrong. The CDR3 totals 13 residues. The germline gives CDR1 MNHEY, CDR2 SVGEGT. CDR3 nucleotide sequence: TGTGCCAGCAGCCGAGGACAGGGGAGAGAGCAGTACTTC. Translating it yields CASSRGQGREQYF.

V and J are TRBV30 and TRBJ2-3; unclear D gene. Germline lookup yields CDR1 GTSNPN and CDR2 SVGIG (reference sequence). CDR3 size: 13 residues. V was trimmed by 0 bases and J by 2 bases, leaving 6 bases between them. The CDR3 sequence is CAWSVLITDTQYF. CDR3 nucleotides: TGTGCCTGGAGTGTACTTATCACAGATACGCAGTATTTT. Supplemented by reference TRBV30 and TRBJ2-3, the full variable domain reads SQTIHQWPATLVQPVGSPLSLECTVEGTSNPNLYWYRQAAGRGLQLLFYSVGIGQISSEVPQNLSASRPQDRQFILSSKKLLLSDSGFYLCAWSVLITDTQYFGPGTRLTVL.

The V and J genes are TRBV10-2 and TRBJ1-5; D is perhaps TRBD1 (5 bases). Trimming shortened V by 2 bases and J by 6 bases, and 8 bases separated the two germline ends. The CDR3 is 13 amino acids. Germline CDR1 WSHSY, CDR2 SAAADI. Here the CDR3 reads CASSEGGVQPQHF. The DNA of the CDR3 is TGCGCCAGCAGTGAGGGGGGGGTTCAGCCCCAGCATTTT.

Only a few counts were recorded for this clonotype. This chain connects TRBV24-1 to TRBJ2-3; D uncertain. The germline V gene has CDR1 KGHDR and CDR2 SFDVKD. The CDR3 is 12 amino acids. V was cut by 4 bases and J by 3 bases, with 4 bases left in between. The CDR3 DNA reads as TGTGCCACCAGTGACAAGACAGATACGCAGTATTTT. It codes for CATSDKTDTQYF.

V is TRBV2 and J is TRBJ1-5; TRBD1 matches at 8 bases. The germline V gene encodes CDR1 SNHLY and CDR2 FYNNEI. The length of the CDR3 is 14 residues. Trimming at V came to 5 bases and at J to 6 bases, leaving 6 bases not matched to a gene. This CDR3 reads CASSSQGVGQPQHF. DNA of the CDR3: TGTGCCAGCAGTTCACAGGGGGTGGGTCAGCCCCAGCATTTT.

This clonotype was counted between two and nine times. This CDR3 is CAGTHRTQEGKLFF. The CDR3 bases are TGTGCCGGCACCCACCGAACACAGGAAGGAAAACTGTTTTTT. This chain uses TRBV12-3 or TRBV12-4 with TRBJ1-4; tentatively, D is TRBD1 (5 bases). Trimming took 11 bases from V and 10 from J, leaving 23 bases between them. The CDR3 covers 14 residues.

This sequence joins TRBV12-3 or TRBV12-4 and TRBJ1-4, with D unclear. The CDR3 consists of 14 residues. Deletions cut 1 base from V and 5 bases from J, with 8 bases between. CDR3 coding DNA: TGTGCCAGCAGTTTAGGAGAGATAAATGAAAAACTGTTTTTT. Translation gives CASSLGEINEKLFF.

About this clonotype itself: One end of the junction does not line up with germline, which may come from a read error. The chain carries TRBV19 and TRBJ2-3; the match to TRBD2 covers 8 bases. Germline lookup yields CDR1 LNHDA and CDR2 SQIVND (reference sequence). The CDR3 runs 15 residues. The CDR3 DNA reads TGTGCCAGTAGTTTGGTCACTAGCGGCACAGGTACGCAGTATTTT. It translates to CASSLVTSGTGTQYF.

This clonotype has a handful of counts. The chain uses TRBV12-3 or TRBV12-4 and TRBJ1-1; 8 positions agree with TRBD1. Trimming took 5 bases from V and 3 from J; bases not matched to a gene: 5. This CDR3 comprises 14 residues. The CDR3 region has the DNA TGTGCCAGCAGTGCAGGGGGCACCTACACTGAAGCTTTCTTT. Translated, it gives CASSAGGTYTEAFF.

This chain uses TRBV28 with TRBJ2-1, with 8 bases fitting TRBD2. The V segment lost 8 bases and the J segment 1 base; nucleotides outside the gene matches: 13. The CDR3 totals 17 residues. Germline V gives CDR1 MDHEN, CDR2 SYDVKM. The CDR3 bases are TGTGCCAGCGGCCGGGTTATCGGGGGGGTGTCCTACAATGAGCAGTTCTTC. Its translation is CASGRVIGGVSYNEQFF.

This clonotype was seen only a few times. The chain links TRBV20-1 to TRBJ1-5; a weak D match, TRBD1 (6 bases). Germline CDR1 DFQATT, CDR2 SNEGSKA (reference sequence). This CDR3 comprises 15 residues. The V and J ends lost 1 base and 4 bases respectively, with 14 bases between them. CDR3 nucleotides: TGCAGTGCTAGAGTAGCAAGGGGGGGGAATCAGCCCCAGCATTTT. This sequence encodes CSARVARGGNQPQHF.

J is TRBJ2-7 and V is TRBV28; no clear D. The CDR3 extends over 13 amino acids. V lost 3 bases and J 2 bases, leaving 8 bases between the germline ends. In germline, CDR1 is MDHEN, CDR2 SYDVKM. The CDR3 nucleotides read TGTGCCAGCAGTTTCAGTCCCACCTACGAGCAGTACTTC. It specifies CASSFSPTYEQYF. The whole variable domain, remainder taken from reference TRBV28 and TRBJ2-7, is DVKVTQSSRYLVKRTGEKVFLECVQDMDHENMFWYRQDPGLGLRLIYFSYDVKMKEKGDIPEGYSVSREKKERFSLILESASTNQTSMYLCASSFSPTYEQYFGPGTRLTVT.

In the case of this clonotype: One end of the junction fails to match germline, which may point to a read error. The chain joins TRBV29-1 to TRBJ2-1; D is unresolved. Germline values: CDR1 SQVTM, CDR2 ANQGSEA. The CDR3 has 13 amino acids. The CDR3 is CNVAPTPYNEQFF. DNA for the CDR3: TGCAACGTTGCTCCGACACCATACAATGAGCAGTTCTTC.

CDR3 in amino acids: CATSEDSDRGSGYTF. CDR3 DNA sequence: TGTGCCACCAGTGAAGATTCGGACAGGGGTAGTGGCTACACCTTC. V is TRBV24-1 and J is TRBJ1-2, with 9 bases matching TRBD1. CDR1 and CDR2 from the germline V gene are KGHDR and SFDVKD. Unmatched junction bases numbered 9, after V lost 4 bases and J lost 7 bases. The CDR3 has 15 residues.